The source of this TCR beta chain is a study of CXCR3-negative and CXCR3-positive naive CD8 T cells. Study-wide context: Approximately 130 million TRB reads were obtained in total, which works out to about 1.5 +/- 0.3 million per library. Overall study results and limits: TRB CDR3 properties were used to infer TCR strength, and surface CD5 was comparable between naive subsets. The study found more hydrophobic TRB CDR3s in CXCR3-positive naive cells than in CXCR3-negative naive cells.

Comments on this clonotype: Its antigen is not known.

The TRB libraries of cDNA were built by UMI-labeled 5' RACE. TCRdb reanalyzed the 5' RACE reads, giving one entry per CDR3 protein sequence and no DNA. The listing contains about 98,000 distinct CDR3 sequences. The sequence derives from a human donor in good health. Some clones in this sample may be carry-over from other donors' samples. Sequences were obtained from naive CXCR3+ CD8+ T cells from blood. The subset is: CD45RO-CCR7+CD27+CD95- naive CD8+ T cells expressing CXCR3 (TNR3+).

The CDR3: CASSFGGDTDTQYF. The genes are TRBV12-3 or TRBV12-4 and TRBJ2-3. The CDR3 runs to 14 residues.